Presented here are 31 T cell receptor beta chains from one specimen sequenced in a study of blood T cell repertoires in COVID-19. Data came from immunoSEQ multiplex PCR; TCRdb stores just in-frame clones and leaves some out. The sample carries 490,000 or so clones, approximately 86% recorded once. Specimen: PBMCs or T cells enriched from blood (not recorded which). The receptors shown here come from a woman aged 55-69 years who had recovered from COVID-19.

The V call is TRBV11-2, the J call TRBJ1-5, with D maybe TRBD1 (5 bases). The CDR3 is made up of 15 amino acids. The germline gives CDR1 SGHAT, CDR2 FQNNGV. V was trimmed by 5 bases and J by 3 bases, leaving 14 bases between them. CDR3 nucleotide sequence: TGTGCCAGCAGCCCGAGGAGGGGCCCCAATCAGCCCCAGCATTTT. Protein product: CASSPRRGPNQPQHF.

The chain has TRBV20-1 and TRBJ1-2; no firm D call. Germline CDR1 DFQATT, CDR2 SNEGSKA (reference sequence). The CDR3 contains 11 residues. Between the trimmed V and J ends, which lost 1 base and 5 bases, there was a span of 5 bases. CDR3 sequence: CSARGQYGYTF. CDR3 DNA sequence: TGCAGTGCTAGAGGGCAGTATGGCTACACCTTC.

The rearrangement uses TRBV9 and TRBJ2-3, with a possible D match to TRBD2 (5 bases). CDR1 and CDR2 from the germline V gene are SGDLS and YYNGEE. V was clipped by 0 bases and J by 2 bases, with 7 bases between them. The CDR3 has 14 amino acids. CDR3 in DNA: TGTGCCAGCAGCGTAGAAGCGGCCACAGATACGCAGTATTTT. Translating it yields CASSVEAATDTQYF.

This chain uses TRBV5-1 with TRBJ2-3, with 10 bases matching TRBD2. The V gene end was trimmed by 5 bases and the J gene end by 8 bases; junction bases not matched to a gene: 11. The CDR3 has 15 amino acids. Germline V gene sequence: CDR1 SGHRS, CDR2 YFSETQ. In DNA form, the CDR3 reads TGCGCCAGCAGGCCTAGCGGGGGCCTCGGGGGTACGCAGTATTTT. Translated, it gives CASRPSGGLGGTQYF.

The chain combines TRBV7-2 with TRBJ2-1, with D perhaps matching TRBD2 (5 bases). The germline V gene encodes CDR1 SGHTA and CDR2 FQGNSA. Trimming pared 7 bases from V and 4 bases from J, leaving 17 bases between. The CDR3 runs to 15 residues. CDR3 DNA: TGTGCCAGCACCCTCGGGGTAGGGCCTTACAATGAGCAGTTCTTC. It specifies CASTLGVGPYNEQFF.

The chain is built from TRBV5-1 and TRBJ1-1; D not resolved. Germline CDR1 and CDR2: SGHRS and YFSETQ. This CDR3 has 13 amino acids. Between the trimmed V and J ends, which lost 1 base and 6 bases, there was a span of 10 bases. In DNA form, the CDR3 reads TGCGCCAGCAGCTTGATGAGTAGCGCTGAAGCTTTCTTT. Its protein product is CASSLMSSAEAFF.

The CDR3 region is CASSPRPRTGLAFF. CDR3 DNA: TGTGCCAGCAGTCCCCGCCCTCGGACAGGGTTGGCGTTCTTC. V usage is TRBV2 and J usage is TRBJ2-1, with 8 bases identical to TRBD1. The CDR3 extends over 14 amino acids. Germline CDR1 and CDR2: SNHLY and FYNNEI. J gave up 15 bases and V 5 bases, and 15 bases lay outside the gene matches.

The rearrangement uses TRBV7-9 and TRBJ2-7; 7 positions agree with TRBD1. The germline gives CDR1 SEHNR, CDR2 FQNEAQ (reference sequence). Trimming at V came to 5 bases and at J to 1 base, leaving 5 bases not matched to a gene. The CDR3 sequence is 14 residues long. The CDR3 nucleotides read TGTGCCAGCAGCCGAACAGGGGAATCCTACGAGCAGTACTTC. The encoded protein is CASSRTGESYEQYF.

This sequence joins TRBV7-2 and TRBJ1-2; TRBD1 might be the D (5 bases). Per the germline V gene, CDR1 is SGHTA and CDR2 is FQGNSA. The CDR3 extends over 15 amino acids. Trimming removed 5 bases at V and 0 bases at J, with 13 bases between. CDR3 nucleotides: TGTGCCAGCAGCCCGGGACTCGGCCCTAACTATGGCTACACCTTC. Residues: CASSPGLGPNYGYTF.

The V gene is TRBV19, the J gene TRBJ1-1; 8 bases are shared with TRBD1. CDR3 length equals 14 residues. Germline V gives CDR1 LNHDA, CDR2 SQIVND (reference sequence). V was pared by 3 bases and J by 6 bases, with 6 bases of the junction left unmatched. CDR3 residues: CASSIRGTGAEAFF. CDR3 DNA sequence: TGTGCCAGTAGTATTAGGGGGACAGGCGCTGAAGCTTTCTTT. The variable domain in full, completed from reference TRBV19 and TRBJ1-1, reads DGGITQSPKYLFRKEGQNVTLSCEQNLNHDAMYWYRQDPGQGLRLIYYSQIVNDFQKGDIAEGYSVSREKKESFPLTVTSAQKNPTAFYLCASSIRGTGAEAFFGQGTRLTVV.

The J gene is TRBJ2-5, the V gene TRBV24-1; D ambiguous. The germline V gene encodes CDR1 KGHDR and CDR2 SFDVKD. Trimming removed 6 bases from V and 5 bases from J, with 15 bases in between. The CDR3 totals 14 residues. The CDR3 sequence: CATSRTVDRETQYF. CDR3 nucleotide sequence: TGTGCCACCAGTCGAACAGTTGATCGCGAGACCCAGTACTTC.

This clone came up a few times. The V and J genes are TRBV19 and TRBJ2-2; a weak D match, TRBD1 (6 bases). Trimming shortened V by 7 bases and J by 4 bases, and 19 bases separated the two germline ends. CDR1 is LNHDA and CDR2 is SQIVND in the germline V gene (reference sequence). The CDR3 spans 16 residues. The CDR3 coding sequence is TGTGCCAGTACCGAATACAGGGTAGGCGGCACCGGGGAGCTGTTTTTT. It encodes CASTEYRVGGTGELFF.

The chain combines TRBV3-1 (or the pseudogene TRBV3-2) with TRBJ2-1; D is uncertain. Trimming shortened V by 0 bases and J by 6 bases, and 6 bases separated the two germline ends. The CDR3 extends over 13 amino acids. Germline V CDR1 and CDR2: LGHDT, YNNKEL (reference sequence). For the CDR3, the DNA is TGTGCCAGCAGCCAAGATTTCGGCAATGAGCAGTTCTTC. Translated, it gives CASSQDFGNEQFF.

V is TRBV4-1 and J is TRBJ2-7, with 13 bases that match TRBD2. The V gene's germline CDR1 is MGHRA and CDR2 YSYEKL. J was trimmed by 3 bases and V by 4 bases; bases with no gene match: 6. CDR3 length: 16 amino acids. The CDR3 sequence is CASSPKLAGGLYEQYV. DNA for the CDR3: TGCGCCAGCAGCCCCAAACTAGCGGGGGGGCTCTACGAGCAGTACGTC.

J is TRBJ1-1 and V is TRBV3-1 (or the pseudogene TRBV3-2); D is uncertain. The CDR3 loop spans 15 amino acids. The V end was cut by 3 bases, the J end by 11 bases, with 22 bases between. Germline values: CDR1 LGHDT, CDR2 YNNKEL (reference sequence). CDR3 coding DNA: TGTGCCAGCAGCCAGACTCAAGGAGGAAGGGTGATCGCTTTCTTT. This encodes CASSQTQGGRVIAFF.

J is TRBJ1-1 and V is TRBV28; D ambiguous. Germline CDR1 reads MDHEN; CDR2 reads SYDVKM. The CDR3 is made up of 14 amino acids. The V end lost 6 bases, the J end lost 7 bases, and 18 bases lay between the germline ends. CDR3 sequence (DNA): TGTGCCAGCAGCCCGAGGGAAGGGAGGAATGAAGCTTTCTTT. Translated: CASSPREGRNEAFF.

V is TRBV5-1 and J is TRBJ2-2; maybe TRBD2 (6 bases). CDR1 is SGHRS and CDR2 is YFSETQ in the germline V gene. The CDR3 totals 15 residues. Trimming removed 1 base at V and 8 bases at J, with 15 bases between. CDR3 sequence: CASSLTSPLDGELFF. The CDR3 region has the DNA TGCGCCAGCAGCTTGACTAGCCCCTTAGATGGGGAGCTGTTTTTT.

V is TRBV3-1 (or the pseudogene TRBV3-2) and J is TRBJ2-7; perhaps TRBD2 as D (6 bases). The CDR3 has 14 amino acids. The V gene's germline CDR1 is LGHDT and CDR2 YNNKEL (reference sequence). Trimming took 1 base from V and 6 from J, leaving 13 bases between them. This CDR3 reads CASSQAGTAGEQYV. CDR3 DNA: TGTGCCAGCAGCCAAGCCGGGACTGCCGGCGAGCAGTACGTC.

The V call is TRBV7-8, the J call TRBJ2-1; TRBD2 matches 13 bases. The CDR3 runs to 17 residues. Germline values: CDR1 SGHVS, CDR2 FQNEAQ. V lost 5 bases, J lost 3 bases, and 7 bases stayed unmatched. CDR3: CASSPGTSGVDYNEQFF. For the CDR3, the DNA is TGTGCCAGCAGCCCAGGGACTAGCGGGGTAGACTACAATGAGCAGTTCTTC.

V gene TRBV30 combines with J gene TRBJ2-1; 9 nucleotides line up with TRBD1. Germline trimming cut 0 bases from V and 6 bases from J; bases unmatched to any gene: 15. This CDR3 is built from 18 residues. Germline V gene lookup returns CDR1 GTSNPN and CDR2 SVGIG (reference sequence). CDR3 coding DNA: TGTGCCTGGAGTGTACGAGGTCCAGGGACAGGGAAGGGCAATGAGCAGTTCTTC. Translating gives CAWSVRGPGTGKGNEQFF.

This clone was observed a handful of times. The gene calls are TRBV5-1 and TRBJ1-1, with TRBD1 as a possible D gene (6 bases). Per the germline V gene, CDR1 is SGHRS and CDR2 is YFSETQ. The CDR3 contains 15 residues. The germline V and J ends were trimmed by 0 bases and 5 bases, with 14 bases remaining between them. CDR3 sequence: CASSLDGGAVTEAFF. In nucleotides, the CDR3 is TGCGCCAGCAGCTTGGATGGGGGCGCGGTGACTGAAGCTTTCTTT.

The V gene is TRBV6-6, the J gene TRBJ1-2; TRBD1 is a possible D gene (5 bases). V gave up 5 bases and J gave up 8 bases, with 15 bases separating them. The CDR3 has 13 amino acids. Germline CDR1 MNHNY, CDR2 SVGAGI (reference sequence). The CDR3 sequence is CASSPDSPPGYTF. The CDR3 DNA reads TGTGCCAGCAGTCCCGACAGTCCTCCGGGCTACACCTTC.

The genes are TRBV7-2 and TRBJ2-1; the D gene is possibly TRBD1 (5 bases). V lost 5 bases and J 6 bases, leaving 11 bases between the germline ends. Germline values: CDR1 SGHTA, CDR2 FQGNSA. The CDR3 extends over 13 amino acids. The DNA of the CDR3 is TGTGCCAGCAGCCGTTTGGGGCCCAATGAGCAGTTCTTC. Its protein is CASSRLGPNEQFF.

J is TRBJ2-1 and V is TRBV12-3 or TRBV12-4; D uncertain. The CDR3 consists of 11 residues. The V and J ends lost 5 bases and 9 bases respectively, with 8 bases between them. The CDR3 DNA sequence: TGTGCCAGCAGTCCTAGGCTTGAGCAGTTCTTC. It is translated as CASSPRLEQFF.

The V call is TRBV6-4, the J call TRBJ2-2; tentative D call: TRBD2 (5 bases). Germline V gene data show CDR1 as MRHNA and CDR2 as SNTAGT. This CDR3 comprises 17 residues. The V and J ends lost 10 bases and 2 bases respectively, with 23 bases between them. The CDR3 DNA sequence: TGTGCCACCAGAAGAGGGCCAGGCCCCTTAAACACCGGGGAGCTGTTTTTT. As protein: CATRRGPGPLNTGELFF.

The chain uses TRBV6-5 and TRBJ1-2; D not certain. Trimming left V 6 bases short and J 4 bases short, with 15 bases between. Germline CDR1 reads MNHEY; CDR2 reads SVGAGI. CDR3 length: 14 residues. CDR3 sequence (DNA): TGTGCCAGCAGGGGTCGAGGGAGTCTCTATGGCTACACCTTC. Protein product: CASRGRGSLYGYTF.

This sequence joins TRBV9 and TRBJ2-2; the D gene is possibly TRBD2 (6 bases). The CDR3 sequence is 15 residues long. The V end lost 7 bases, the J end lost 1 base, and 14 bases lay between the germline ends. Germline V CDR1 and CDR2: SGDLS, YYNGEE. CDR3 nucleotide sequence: TGTGCCAGCTATCCCGGGACTGTGAACACCGGGGAGCTGTTTTTT. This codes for CASYPGTVNTGELFF.

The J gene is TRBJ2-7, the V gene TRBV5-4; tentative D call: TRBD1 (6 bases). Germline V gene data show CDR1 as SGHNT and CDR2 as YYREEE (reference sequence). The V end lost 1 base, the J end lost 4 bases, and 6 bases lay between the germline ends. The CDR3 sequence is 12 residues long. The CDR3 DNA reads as TGTGCCAGCAGCTTGAGGGGGTACGAGCAGTACGTC. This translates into CASSLRGYEQYV.

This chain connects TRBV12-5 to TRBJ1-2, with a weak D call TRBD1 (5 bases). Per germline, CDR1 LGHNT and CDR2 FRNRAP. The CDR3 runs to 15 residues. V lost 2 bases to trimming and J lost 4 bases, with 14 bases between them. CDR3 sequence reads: CASGLRQGLGYGYTF. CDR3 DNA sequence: TGTGCTAGTGGTTTGAGGCAGGGCCTAGGCTATGGCTACACCTTC.

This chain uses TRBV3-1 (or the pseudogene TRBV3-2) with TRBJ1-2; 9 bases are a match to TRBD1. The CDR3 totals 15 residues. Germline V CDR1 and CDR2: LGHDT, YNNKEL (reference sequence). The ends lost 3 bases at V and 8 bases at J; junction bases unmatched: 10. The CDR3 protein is CASSHRQGDARGYTF. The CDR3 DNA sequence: TGTGCCAGCAGCCATCGACAGGGGGATGCTAGGGGCTACACCTTC.

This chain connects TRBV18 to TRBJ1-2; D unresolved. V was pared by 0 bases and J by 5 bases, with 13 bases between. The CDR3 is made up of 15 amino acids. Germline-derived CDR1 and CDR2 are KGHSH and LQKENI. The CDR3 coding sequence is TGTGCCAGCTCACCACCGTGGGCGCAACCGTATGGCTACACCTTC. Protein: CASSPPWAQPYGYTF.